This T cell receptor (beta chain) emerged from a study of cytomegalovirus exposure and HLA in healthy donors. This PCR relied on a set of 60 Vbeta primers and 13 Jbeta primers. Clones were read by immunoSEQ multiplex PCR, and TCRdb kept only the in-frame ones, dropping some. The data show fewer than 250,000 clones, 70% to 90% seen once. J lost 7 bases, V lost 0 bases, and 5 bases had no gene match. The germline V gene encodes CDR1 MNHEY and CDR2 SVGAGI. The length of the CDR3 is 16 residues. V is TRBV6-5 and J is TRBJ1-6, with 8 bases lining up with TRBD1. This TCR was recovered from a man between 25 and 39 years old in good health and CMV-seronegative. Sequenced material: PBMCs. The CDR3 DNA reads TGTGCCAGCAGTTACTCTGACAGGGGTGGCAATTCACCCCTCCACTTT. This translates into CASSYSDRGGNSPLHF.